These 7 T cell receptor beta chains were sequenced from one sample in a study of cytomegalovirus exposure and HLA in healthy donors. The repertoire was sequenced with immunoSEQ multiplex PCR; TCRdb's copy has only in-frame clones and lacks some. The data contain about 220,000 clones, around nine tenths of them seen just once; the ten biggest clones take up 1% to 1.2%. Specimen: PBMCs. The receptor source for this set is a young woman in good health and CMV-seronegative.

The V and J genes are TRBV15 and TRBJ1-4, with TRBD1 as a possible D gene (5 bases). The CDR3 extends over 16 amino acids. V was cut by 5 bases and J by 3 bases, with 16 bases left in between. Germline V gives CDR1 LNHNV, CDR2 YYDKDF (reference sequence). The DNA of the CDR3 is TGTGCCACCAGCCCCCGAGGCGGGGCTTCTAATGAAAAACTGTTTTTT. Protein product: CATSPRGGASNEKLFF.

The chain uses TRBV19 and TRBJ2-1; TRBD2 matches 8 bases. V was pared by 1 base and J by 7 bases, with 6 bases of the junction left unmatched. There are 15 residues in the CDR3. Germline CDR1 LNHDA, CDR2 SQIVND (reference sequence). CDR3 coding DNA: TGTGCCAGTAGTATAGGTAGCGGGGACTTGAATGAGCAGTTCTTC. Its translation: CASSIGSGDLNEQFF.

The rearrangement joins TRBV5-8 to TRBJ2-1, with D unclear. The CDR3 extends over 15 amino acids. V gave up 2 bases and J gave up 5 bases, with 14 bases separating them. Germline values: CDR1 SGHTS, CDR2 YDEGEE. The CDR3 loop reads CASSFPVRTNNEQFF. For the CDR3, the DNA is TGTGCCAGCAGCTTCCCAGTACGAACAAACAATGAGCAGTTCTTC.

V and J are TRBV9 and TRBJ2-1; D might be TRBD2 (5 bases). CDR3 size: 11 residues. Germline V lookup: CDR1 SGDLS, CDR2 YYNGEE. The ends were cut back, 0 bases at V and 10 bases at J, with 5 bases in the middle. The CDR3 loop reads CASSVGGEQFF. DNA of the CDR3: TGTGCCAGCAGCGTAGGAGGGGAGCAGTTCTTC.

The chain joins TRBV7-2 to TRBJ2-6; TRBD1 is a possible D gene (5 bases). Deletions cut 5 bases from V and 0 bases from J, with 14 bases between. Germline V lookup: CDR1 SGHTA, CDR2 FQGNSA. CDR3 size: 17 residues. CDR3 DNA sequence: TGTGCCAGCAGCAATTTACAGGTCTCCTCTGGGGCCAACGTCCTGACTTTC. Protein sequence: CASSNLQVSSGANVLTF.

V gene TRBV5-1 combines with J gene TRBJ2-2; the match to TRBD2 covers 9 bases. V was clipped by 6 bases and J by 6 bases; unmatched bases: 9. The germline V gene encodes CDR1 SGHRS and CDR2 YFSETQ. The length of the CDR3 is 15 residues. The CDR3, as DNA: TGCGCCAGCACCACTCCGGGACTAGCTGCCGGGGAGCTGTTTTTT. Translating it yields CASTTPGLAAGELFF. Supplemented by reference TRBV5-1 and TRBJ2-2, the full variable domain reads KAGVTQTPRYLIKTRGQQVTLSCSPISGHRSVSWYQQTPGQGLQFLFEYFSETQRNKGNFPGRFSGRQFSNSRSEMNVSTLELGDSALYLCASTTPGLAAGELFFGEGSRLTVL.

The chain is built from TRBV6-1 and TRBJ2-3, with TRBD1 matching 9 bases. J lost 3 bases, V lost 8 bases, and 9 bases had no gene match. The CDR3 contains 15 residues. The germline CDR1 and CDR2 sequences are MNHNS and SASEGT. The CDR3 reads CASGGLDRGTDTQYF. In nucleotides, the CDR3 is TGTGCCAGCGGTGGTCTGGACAGGGGAACAGATACGCAGTATTTT.